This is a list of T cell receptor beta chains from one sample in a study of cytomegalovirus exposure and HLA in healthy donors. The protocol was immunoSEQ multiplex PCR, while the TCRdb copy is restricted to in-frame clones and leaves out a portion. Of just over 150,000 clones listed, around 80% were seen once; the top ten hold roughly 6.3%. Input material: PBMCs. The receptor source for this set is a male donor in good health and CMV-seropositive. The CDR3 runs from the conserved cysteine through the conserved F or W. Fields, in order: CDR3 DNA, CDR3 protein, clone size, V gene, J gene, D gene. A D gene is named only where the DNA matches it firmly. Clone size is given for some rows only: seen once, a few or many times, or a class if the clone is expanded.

DNA: TGTGCCAGCAGTTATCAGCTAGCAGCCGAATACGAGCAGTACTTC; CDR3: CASSYQLAAEYEQYF; size: -; V: TRBV6-5; J: TRBJ2-7; D: -
DNA: TGTGCCAGCAGCCCTTCTAGCGACTCCTACGAGCAGTACTTC; CDR3: CASSPSSDSYEQYF; size: -; V: TRBV7-3; J: TRBJ2-7; D: -
DNA: TGCAGCGTCATGGGACTGCCCGACTATGGCTACACCTTC; CDR3: CSVMGLPDYGYTF; size: -; V: TRBV29-1; J: TRBJ1-2; D: -
DNA: TGTGCCAGCAGTATACCAGGGGATCAGTACTTC; CDR3: CASSIPGDQYF; size: once; V: TRBV27; J: TRBJ2-5; D: -
DNA: TGCGCCAGCAGCCTAGGGGGCGCATTCACTGAAGCTTTCTTT; CDR3: CASSLGGAFTEAFF; size: -; V: TRBV4-3; J: TRBJ1-1; D: TRBD1
DNA: TGTGCCAGCAGGCTGCGGGCCAACACCGGGGAGCTGTTTTTT; CDR3: CASRLRANTGELFF; size: few; V: TRBV14; J: TRBJ2-2; D: -
DNA: TGCGCCAGCAGCCAAGCATCGACAGTGTCCTACGAGCAGTACTTC; CDR3: CASSQASTVSYEQYF; size: -; V: TRBV4-3; J: TRBJ2-7; D: -
DNA: TGTGCCAGCTCAGCGGGAGGGGGACAAGAGACCCAGTACTTC; CDR3: CASSAGGGQETQYF; size: few; V: TRBV5-4; J: TRBJ2-5; D: TRBD2
DNA: TGTGCCAGTAGTACCACAGGGGGCGTTAGGACAGATACGCAGTATTTT; CDR3: CASSTTGGVRTDTQYF; size: -; V: TRBV19; J: TRBJ2-3; D: TRBD1
DNA: TGTGCCACTGGGGGGTCTTGGAATTCACCCCTCCACTTT; CDR3: CATGGSWNSPLHF; size: -; V: TRBV28; J: TRBJ1-6; D: -
DNA: TGTGCCAGTAGTATCATGGGACAAGGGAGTAGCGAGCAGTACTTC; CDR3: CASSIMGQGSSEQYF; size: -; V: TRBV19; J: TRBJ2-7; D: -
DNA: TGCGCCAGCAGCCCAGGGACTAGCGGGATTGAGCAGTTCTTC; CDR3: CASSPGTSGIEQFF; size: -; V: TRBV5-1; J: TRBJ2-1; D: TRBD2
DNA: TGTGCCAGTAGTTTGCTGCTCCTAGAGGCTGAGCAGTTCTTC; CDR3: CASSLLLLEAEQFF; size: few; V: TRBV19; J: TRBJ2-1; D: -
DNA: TGCGCCAGCAGCCAAGTGGGCGATGGCTACACCTTC; CDR3: CASSQVGDGYTF; size: -; V: TRBV4-1; J: TRBJ1-2; D: -
DNA: TGTGCCATCCGCCCAGCGGGGTTCAGAGATACGCAGTATTTT; CDR3: CAIRPAGFRDTQYF; size: -; V: TRBV10-3; J: TRBJ2-3; D: TRBD2
DNA: TGTGCCAGCGGGTCCGTGGCGGGAGATGGCGAGACCCAGTACTTC; CDR3: CASGSVAGDGETQYF; size: -; V: TRBV6-5; J: TRBJ2-5; D: TRBD2
DNA: TGTGCCAGCAGCCCCGGGGGTTGGTCGGGATCACCCCTCCACTTT; CDR3: CASSPGGWSGSPLHF; size: -; V: TRBV2; J: TRBJ1-6; D: -
DNA: TGTGCCAGCAGGATAGGGGTTTTAGCTGAAGCTTTCTTT; CDR3: CASRIGVLAEAFF; size: -; V: TRBV6-5; J: TRBJ1-1; D: -
DNA: TGTGCCAGCAGCTTCCGGGACAATGAGCAGTTCTTC; CDR3: CASSFRDNEQFF; size: few; V: TRBV9; J: TRBJ2-1; D: -
DNA: TGTGCCAGCAGCTGGGGGGGGTACACAGATACGCAGTATTTT; CDR3: CASSWGGYTDTQYF; size: -; V: TRBV6-1; J: TRBJ2-3; D: TRBD2
DNA: TGTGTCAGCTCACCACCTTCCAGGGACGAGCAGTACTTC; CDR3: CVSSPPSRDEQYF; size: -; V: TRBV18; J: TRBJ2-7; D: -
DNA: TGTGCCTGGAGTGTACGAACGGCCTACGAGCAGTACTTC; CDR3: CAWSVRTAYEQYF; size: few; V: TRBV30; J: TRBJ2-7; D: -
DNA: TGTGCCAGCAGCAAAGCGGAAGGACAGGGGGCATCAGATACGCAGTATTTT; CDR3: CASSKAEGQGASDTQYF; size: -; V: TRBV21-1; J: TRBJ2-3; D: -
DNA: TGTGCCAGCTCACCACTAAGCAGCGTGAACACTGAAGCTTTCTTT; CDR3: CASSPLSSVNTEAFF; size: -; V: TRBV18; J: TRBJ1-1; D: -
DNA: TGCAGCGTTGTAGGATCCAGGGCCGCTTTCTTT; CDR3: CSVVGSRAAFF; size: -; V: TRBV29-1; J: TRBJ1-1; D: -
DNA: TGTGCCAGCAGTGAAACAGGGGCGTATGGTTATGGCTACACCTTC; CDR3: CASSETGAYGYGYTF; size: few; V: TRBV25-1; J: TRBJ1-2; D: TRBD1
DNA: TGTGCCATCAGTGAAGGGGCAGCCTCTAGCACAGATACGCAGTATTTT; CDR3: CAISEGAASSTDTQYF; size: few; V: TRBV10-3; J: TRBJ2-3; D: -
DNA: TGTGCCACCTCGGACAGGGGGCTCTCCAATAACTATGGCTACACCTTC; CDR3: CATSDRGLSNNYGYTF; size: -; V: TRBV27; J: TRBJ1-2; D: TRBD1
DNA: TGCGCCAGCAGCCAAGGGAGTAGCAGGGTTGAAAAACTGTTTTTT; CDR3: CASSQGSSRVEKLFF; size: -; V: TRBV4-3; J: TRBJ1-4; D: -
DNA: TGTGCCAGCAGACCTGATCAGGGGGCCCCTTCTGGGGCCAACGTCCTGACTTTC; CDR3: CASRPDQGAPSGANVLTF; size: once; V: TRBV7-2; J: TRBJ2-6; D: TRBD1
DNA: TGTGCCAGCAGTTACTCGAGGCAGAATCAGCCCCAGCATTTT; CDR3: CASSYSRQNQPQHF; size: once; V: TRBV6-5; J: TRBJ1-5; D: -
DNA: TGCGCCAGCAGCTCCGGGACTAGTTTTTCAGAGACCCAGTACTTC; CDR3: CASSSGTSFSETQYF; size: -; V: TRBV5-1; J: TRBJ2-5; D: TRBD2
DNA: TGTGCCAGCAGCTTAGGCAGGGTGAACACTGAAGCTTTCTTT; CDR3: CASSLGRVNTEAFF; size: -; V: TRBV5-6; J: TRBJ1-1; D: -
DNA: TGTGCCAGCAGTCTCACCGGGACAGTGAACACTGAAGCTTTCTTT; CDR3: CASSLTGTVNTEAFF; size: -; V: TRBV27; J: TRBJ1-1; D: TRBD1
DNA: TGTGCCAGTAGTACGACAGGACTAGCGGGACAAGAGACCCAGTACTTC; CDR3: CASSTTGLAGQETQYF; size: -; V: TRBV19; J: TRBJ2-5; D: TRBD2
DNA: TGTGCCAGCAGCTCCGGGACAGGGGGCGCAAAGCAGTACTTC; CDR3: CASSSGTGGAKQYF; size: -; V: TRBV11-2; J: TRBJ2-7; D: TRBD1
DNA: TGTGCCAGCAGTTACCTAGCGGGAGGTATGGATGAGCAGTTCTTC; CDR3: CASSYLAGGMDEQFF; size: -; V: TRBV14; J: TRBJ2-1; D: TRBD2
DNA: TGTGCCAGCAGCTTTGGAGGGGGGGGCCAGCCTGAAGCTTTCTTT; CDR3: CASSFGGGGQPEAFF; size: -; V: TRBV5-4; J: TRBJ1-1; D: -
DNA: TGCAGCGTTGAGGGGGGTCGGAACACTGAAGCTTTCTTT; CDR3: CSVEGGRNTEAFF; size: once; V: TRBV29-1; J: TRBJ1-1; D: -
DNA: TGTGCCTGGGGGACAGGGGCAACTAATGAAAAACTGTTTTTT; CDR3: CAWGTGATNEKLFF; size: -; V: TRBV30; J: TRBJ1-4; D: TRBD1
DNA: TGTGCCAGCAGCTTAGAGATTCTACAAGAGACCCAGTACTTC; CDR3: CASSLEILQETQYF; size: -; V: TRBV11-2; J: TRBJ2-5; D: -
DNA: TGTGCCAGCAGCTCTCGGGTCCCTAGCGGGAGGTCCCACGAGCAGTACTTC; CDR3: CASSSRVPSGRSHEQYF; size: -; V: TRBV7-9; J: TRBJ2-7; D: TRBD2
DNA: TGCGCCAGCAGCCAAGGCCTGGGAGCCACTGAAGCTTTCTTT; CDR3: CASSQGLGATEAFF; size: -; V: TRBV4-1; J: TRBJ1-1; D: -
DNA: TGTGCCAGCAGTCCCTCAGGACTAGCTAGGACCTCCTCCTACGAGCAGTACTTC; CDR3: CASSPSGLARTSSYEQYF; size: -; V: TRBV27; J: TRBJ2-7; D: TRBD2
DNA: TGTGCCAGCAGTTCACAGACGGTTTCAAATCAGCCCCAGCATTTT; CDR3: CASSSQTVSNQPQHF; size: -; V: TRBV7-2; J: TRBJ1-5; D: -
DNA: TGCGCCAGCAGCTCCACAGGGGTGGGTACTGAAGCTTTCTTT; CDR3: CASSSTGVGTEAFF; size: once; V: TRBV5-1; J: TRBJ1-1; D: TRBD1
DNA: TGTGCCAGCAGCCCGACAGGGTGGGAGACCCAGTACTTC; CDR3: CASSPTGWETQYF; size: once; V: TRBV7-3; J: TRBJ2-5; D: TRBD1
DNA: TGTGCCAGCAGCTCTATTACCTACGAGCAGTACTTC; CDR3: CASSSITYEQYF; size: -; V: TRBV7-9; J: TRBJ2-7; D: -
DNA: TGTGCCAGCAGCTTAGGCAGCGCCTCCACAGATACGCAGTATTTT; CDR3: CASSLGSASTDTQYF; size: -; V: TRBV7-2; J: TRBJ2-3; D: -